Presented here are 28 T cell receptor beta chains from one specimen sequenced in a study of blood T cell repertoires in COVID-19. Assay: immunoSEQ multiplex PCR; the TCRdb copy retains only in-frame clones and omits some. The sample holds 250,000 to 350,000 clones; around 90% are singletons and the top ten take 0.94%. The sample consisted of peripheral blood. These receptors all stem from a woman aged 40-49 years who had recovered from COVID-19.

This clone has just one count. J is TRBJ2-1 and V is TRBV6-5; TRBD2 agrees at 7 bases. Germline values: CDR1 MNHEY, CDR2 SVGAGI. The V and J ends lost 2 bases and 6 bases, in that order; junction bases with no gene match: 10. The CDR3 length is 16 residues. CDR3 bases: TGTGCCAGCAGTTACCGGCCAAGCGGGGCGGCCAATGAGCAGTTCTTC. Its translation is CASSYRPSGAANEQFF.

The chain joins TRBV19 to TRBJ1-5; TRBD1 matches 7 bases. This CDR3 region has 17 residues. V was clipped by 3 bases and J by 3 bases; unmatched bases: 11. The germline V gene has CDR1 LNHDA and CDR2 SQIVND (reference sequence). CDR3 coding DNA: TGTGCCAGTAGTATGCGGGGACAGTTAGGTACCAATCAGCCCCAGCATTTT. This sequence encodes CASSMRGQLGTNQPQHF.

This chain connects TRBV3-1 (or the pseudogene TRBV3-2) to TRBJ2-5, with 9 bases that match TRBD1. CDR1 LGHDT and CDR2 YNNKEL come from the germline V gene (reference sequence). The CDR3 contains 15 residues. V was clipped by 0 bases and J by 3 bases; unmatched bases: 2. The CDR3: CASSQEGTGKETQYF. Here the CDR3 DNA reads TGTGCCAGCAGCCAAGAAGGGACAGGGAAAGAGACCCAGTACTTC.

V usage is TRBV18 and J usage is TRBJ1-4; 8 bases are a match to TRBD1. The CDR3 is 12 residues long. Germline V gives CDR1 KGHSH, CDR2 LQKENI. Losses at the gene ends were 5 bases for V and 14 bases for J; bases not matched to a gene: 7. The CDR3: CASSNGQGFLFF. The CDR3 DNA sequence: TGTGCCAGCTCAAACGGACAGGGTTTTCTGTTTTTT.

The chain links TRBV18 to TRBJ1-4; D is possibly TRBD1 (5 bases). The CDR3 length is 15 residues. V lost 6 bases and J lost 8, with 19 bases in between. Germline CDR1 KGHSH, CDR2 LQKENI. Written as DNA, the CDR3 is TGTGCCAGCTCCACCAGTCAGGGTCGGTACGAAAAACTGTTTTTT. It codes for CASSTSQGRYEKLFF.

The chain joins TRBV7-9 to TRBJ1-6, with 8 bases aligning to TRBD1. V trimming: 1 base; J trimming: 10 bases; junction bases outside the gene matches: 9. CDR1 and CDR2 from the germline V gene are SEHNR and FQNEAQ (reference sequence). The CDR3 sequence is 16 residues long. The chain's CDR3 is CASSLVSGQGDSPLHF. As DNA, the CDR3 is TGTGCCAGCAGCTTAGTATCCGGACAGGGTGACTCACCCCTCCACTTT.

CDR3 in amino acids: CASSTRQGTYEQYF. DNA of the CDR3: TGCGCCAGCAGCACGCGACAGGGAACCTACGAGCAGTACTTC. The V call is TRBV4-1, the J call TRBJ2-7; 7 nucleotides agree with TRBD1. V gave up 5 bases and J gave up 2 bases; unmatched junction bases: 6. From germline, CDR1 is MGHRA and CDR2 YSYEKL. The length of the CDR3 is 14 residues.

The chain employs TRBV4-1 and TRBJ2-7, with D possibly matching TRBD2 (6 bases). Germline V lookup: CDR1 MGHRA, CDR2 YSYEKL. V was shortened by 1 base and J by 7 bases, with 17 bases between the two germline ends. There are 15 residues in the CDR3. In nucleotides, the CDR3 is TGCGCCAGCAGCCAAGCAGCGGGCCAAGTACGAGAGCAGTACTTC. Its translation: CASSQAAGQVREQYF.

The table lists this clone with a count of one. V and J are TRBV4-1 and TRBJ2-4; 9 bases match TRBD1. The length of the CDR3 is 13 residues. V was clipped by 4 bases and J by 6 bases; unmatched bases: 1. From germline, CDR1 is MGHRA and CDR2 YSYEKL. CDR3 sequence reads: CASSRGQGNIQYF. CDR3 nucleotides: TGCGCCAGCAGCCGGGGACAGGGAAACATTCAGTACTTC.

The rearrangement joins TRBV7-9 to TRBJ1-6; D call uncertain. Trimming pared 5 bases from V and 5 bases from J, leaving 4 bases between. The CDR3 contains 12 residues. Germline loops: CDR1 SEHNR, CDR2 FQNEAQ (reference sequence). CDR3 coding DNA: TGTGCCAGCAGCCGGGATAATTCACCCCTCCACTTT. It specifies CASSRDNSPLHF.

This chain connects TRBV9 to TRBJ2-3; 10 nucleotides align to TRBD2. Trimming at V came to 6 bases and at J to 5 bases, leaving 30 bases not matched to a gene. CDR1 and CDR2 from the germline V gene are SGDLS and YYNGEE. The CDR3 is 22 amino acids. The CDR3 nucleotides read TGTGCCAGCAAGGAGGGGGAGGGGGCCCTCATAGCGGGAGGACCCGGTGAAGATACGCAGTATTTT. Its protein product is CASKEGEGALIAGGPGEDTQYF.

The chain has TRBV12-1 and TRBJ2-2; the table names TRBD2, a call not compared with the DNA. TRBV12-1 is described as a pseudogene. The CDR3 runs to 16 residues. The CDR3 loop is CASSRERTSNTGELFF. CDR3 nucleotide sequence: TGTGCCAGCAGCCGAGAGCGCACTTCGAACACCGGGGAGCTGTTTTTT.

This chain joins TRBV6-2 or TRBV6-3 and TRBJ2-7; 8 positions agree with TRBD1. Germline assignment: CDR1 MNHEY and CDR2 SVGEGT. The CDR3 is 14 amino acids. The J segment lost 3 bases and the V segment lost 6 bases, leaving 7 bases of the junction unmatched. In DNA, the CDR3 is TGTGCCAGCAGGCCTCAGGGGGCCATCTACGAGCAGTACTTC. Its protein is CASRPQGAIYEQYF.

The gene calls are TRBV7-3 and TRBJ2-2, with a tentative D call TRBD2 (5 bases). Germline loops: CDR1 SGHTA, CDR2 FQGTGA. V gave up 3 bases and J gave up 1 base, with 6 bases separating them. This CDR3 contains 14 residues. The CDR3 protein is CASSLTKNTGELFF. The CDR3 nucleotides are TGTGCCAGCAGCTTGACTAAGAACACCGGGGAGCTGTTTTTT.

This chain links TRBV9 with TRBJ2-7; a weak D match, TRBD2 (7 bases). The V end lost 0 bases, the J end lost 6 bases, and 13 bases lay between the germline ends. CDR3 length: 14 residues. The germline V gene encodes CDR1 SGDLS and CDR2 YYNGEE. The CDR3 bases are TGTGCCAGCAGCGTAGGGGGGGGCGATTTCGAGCAGTACTTC. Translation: CASSVGGGDFEQYF.

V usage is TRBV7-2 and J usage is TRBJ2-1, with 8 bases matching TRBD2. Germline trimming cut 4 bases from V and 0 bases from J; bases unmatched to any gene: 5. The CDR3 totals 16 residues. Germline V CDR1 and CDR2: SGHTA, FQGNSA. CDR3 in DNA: TGTGCCAGCAGCTATAGCGGGGATAGCTCCTACAATGAGCAGTTCTTC. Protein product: CASSYSGDSSYNEQFF.

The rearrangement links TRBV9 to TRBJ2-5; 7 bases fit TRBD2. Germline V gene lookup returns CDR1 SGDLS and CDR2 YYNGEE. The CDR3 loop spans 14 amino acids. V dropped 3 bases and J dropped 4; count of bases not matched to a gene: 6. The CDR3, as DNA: TGTGCCAGCAGCGAGGGAGGGTCAATAGAGACCCAGTACTTC. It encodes CASSEGGSIETQYF.

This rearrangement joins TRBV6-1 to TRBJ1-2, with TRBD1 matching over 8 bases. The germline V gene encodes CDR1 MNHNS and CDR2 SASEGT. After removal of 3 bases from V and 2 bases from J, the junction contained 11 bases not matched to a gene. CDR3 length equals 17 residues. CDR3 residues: CASSEGQGAKNNYGYTF. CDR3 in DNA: TGTGCCAGCAGTGAGGGTCAGGGGGCCAAAAACAACTATGGCTACACCTTC.

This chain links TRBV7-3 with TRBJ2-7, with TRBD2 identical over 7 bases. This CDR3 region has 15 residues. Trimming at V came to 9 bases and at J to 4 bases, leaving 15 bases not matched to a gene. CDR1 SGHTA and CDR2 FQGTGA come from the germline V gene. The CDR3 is CASPVVGGPIYEQYF. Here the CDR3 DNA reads TGTGCCAGTCCAGTGGTGGGAGGGCCCATTTACGAGCAGTACTTC.

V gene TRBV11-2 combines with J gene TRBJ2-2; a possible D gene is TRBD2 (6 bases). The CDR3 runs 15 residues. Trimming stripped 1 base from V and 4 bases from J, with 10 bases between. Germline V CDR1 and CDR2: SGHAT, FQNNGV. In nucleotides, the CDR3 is TGTGCCAGCAGCTTAGTGACGACTAGCACCGGGGAGCTGTTTTTT. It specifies CASSLVTTSTGELFF.

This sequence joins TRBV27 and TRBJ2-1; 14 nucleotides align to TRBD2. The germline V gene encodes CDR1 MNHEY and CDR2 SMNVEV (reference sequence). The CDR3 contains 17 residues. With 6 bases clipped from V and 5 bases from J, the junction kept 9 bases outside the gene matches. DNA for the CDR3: TGTGCCAGCAGCTTGACTAGCGGGAGGGCCGTTAACAATGAGCAGTTCTTC. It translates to CASSLTSGRAVNNEQFF.

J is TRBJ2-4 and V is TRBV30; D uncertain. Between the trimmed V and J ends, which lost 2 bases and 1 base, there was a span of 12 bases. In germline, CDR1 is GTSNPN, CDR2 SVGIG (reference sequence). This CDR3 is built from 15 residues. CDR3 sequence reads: CAWSSLTGAKNIQYF. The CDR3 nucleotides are TGTGCCTGGAGTTCCCTTACCGGGGCCAAAAACATTCAGTACTTC.

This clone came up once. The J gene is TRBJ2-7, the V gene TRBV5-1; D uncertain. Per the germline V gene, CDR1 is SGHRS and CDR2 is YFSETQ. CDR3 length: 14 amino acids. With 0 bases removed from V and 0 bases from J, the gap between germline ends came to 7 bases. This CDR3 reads CASSLGPDSYEQYF. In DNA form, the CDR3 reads TGCGCCAGCAGCTTGGGGCCAGACTCCTACGAGCAGTACTTC.

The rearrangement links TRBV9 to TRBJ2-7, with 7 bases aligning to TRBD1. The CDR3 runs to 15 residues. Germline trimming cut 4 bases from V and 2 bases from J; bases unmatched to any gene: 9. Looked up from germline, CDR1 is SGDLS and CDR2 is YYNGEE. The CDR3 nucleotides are TGTGCCAGCAGCCCTCGCGGACAGGAAACCTACGAGCAGTACTTC. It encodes CASSPRGQETYEQYF.

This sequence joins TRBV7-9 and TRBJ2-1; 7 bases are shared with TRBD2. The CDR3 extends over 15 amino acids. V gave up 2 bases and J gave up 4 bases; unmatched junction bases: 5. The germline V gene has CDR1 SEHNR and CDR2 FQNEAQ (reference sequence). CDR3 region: CASSLSGNVYNEQFF. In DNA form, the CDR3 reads TGTGCCAGCAGCTTAAGCGGGAATGTTTACAATGAGCAGTTCTTC.

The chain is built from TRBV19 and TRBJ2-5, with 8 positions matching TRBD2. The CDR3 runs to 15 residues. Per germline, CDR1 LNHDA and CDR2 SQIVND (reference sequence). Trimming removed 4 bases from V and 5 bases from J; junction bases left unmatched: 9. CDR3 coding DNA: TGTGCCAGTAGTACCACGGGAGGGCCATGGGAGACCCAGTACTTC. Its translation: CASSTTGGPWETQYF.

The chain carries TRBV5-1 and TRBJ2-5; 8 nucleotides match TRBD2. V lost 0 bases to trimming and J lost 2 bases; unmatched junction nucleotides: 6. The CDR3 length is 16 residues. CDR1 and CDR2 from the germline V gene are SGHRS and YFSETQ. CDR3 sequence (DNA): TGCGCCAGCAGCTTGGCCCCACTAGCGGAGCAAGAGACCCAGTACTTC. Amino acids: CASSLAPLAEQETQYF. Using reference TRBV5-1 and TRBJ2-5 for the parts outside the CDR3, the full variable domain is KAGVTQTPRYLIKTRGQQVTLSCSPISGHRSVSWYQQTPGQGLQFLFEYFSETQRNKGNFPGRFSGRQFSNSRSEMNVSTLELGDSALYLCASSLAPLAEQETQYFGPGTRLLVL.

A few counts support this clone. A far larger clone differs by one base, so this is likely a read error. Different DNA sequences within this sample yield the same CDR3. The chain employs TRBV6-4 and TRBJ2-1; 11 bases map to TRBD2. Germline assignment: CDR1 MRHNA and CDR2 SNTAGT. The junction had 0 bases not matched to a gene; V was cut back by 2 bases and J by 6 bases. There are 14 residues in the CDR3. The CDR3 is CASSDGTSGNEQFF. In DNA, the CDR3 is TGTGCCAGCAGTGACGGGACTAGCGGCAATGAGCAGTTCTTC.